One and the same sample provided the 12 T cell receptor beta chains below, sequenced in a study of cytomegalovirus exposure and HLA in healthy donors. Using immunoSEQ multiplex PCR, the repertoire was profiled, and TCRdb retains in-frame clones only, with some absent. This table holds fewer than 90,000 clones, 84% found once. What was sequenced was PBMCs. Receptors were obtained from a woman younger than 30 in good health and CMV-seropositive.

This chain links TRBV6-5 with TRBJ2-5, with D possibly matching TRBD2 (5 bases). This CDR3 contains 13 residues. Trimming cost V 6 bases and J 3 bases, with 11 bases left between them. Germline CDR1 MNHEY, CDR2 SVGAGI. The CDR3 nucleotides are TGTGCCAGCAGGCGGCGGCGGGAAGAGACCCAGTACTTC. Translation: CASRRRREETQYF.

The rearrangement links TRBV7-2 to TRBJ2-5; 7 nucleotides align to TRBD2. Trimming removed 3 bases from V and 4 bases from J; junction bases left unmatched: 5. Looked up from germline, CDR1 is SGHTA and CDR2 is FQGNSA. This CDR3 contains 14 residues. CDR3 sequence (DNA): TGTGCCAGCAGCTTCTTAGGGGAGGGAGAGACCCAGTACTTC. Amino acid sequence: CASSFLGEGETQYF.

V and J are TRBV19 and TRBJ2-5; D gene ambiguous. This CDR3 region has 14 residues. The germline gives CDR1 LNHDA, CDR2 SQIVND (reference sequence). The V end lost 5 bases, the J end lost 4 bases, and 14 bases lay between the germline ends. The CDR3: CASSSGLLAETQYF. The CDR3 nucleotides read TGTGCCAGTAGTTCTGGGCTCCTTGCAGAGACCCAGTACTTC.

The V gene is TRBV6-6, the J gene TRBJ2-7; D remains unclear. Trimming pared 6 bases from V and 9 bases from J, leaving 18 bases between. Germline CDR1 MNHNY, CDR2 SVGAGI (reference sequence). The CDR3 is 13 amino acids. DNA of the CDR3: TGTGCCAGCAGCCCCCAATTGGCTACGGGGCAGTACTTC. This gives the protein CASSPQLATGQYF.

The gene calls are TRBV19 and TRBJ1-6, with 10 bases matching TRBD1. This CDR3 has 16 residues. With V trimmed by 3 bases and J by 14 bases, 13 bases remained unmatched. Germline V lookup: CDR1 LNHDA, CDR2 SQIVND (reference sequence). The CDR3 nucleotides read TGTGCCAGTAGTATCCCGGGACAGGGGACCGCGACATCCCTCCACTTT. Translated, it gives CASSIPGQGTATSLHF.

CDR3 loop: CASRQGAGNTGELFF. The CDR3 DNA reads as TGCGCCAGCAGACAGGGGGCCGGAAACACCGGGGAGCTGTTTTTT. This chain joins TRBV5-1 and TRBJ2-2; 9 nucleotides match TRBD1. This CDR3 has 15 amino acids. Germline CDR1 SGHRS, CDR2 YFSETQ. After removal of 5 bases from V and 2 bases from J, the junction contained 4 bases not matched to a gene.

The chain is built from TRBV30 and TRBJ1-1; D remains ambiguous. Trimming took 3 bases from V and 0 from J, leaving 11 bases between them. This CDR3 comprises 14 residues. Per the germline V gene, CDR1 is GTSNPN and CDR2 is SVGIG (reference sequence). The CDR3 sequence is CAWRLPGMNTEAFF. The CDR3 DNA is TGTGCCTGGAGGCTCCCGGGGATGAACACTGAAGCTTTCTTT.

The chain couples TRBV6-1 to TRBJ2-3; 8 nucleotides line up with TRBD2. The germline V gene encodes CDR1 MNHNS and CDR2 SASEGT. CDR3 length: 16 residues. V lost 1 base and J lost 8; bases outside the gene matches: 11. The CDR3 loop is CASSEVGSGDGGTQYF. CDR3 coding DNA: TGTGCCAGCAGTGAAGTTGGTAGCGGGGATGGGGGTACGCAGTATTTT.

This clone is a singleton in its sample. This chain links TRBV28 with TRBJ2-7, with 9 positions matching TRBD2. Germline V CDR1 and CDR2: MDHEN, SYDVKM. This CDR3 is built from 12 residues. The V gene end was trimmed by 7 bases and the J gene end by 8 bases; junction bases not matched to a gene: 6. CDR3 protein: CASTLTSGQQYF. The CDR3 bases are TGTGCCAGCACCCTGACTAGCGGACAGCAGTACTTC.

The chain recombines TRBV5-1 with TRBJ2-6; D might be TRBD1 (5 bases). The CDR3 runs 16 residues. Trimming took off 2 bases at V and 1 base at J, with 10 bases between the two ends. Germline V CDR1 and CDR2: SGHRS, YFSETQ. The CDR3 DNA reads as TGCGCCAGCAGCTTACAAGGGGAATCTGGGGCCAACGTCCTGACTTTC. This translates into CASSLQGESGANVLTF. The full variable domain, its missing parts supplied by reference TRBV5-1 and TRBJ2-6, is KAGVTQTPRYLIKTRGQQVTLSCSPISGHRSVSWYQQTPGQGLQFLFEYFSETQRNKGNFPGRFSGRQFSNSRSEMNVSTLELGDSALYLCASSLQGESGANVLTFGAGSRLTVL.

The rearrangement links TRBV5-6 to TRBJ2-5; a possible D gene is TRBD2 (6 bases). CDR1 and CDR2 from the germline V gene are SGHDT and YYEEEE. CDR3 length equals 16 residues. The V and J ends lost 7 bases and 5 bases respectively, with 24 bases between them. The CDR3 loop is CASCGGWTSTSETQYF. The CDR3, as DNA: TGTGCCAGCTGTGGGGGGTGGACTTCCACGTCGGAGACCCAGTACTTC.

The chain's CDR3 is CASSHPDRVAYEQYF. CDR3 bases: TGCGCCAGCAGCCACCCAGACAGGGTAGCCTACGAGCAGTACTTC. The chain uses TRBV4-1 and TRBJ2-7, with TRBD1 matching 7 bases. The CDR3 runs to 15 residues. V shed 3 bases, J shed 2 bases, and the junction held 7 bases outside the gene matches. The germline gives CDR1 MGHRA, CDR2 YSYEKL.